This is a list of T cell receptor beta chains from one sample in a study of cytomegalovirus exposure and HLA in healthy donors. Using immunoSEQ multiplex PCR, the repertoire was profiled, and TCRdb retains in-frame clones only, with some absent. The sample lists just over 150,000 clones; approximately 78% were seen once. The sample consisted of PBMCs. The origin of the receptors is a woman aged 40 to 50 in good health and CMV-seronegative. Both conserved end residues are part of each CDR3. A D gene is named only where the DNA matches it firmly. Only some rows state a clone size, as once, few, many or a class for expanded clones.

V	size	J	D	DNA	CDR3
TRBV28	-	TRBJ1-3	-	TGTGCCAGCAGTTCCCCCCGTAACACCATATATTTT	CASSSPRNTIYF
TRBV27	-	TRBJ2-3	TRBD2	TGTGCCAGCACGCGGGGGGGAAGCACAGATACGCAGTATTTT	CASTRGGSTDTQYF
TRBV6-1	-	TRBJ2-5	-	TGTGCCAGCAGTGAACGGTCGGTGAAGACCCAGTACTTC	CASSERSVKTQYF
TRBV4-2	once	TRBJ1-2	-	TGTGCCAGCAGCCAACCCGGCGGGGGCAGGGACTATGGCTACACCTTC	CASSQPGGGRDYGYTF
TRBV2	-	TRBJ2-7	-	TGTGCCAGCAGAGCAGCGCAGTACGAGCAGTACTTC	CASRAAQYEQYF
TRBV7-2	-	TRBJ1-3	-	TGTGCCAGCAGCCTTCGCGGGACGCTGGATGGAAACACCATATATTTT	CASSLRGTLDGNTIYF
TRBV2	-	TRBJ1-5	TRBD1	TGTGCCAGCAGTGAACTCAGGGGGCGCGGGGGCAGCAATCAGCCCCAGCATTTT	CASSELRGRGGSNQPQHF
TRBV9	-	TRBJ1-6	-	TGTGCCAGCAGCGCACAGGGTCATAATTCACCCCTCCACTTT	CASSAQGHNSPLHF
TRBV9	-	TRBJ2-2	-	TGTGCCAGCAGCGTCCCACCGACTACCGGGGAGCTGTTTTTT	CASSVPPTTGELFF
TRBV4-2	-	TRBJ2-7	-	TGTGCCAGCAGCCAAGATCGAGGGATTTACGAGCAGTACTTC	CASSQDRGIYEQYF
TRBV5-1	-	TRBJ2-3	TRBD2	TGCGCCAGCAGCCAGGGGTCTAGCGGGGGGACGGGTACGCAGTATTTT	CASSQGSSGGTGTQYF
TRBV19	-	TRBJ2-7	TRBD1	TGTGCCAGTAGTTCCGGGACAGCCTCAAGCTCCTACGAGCAGTACTTC	CASSSGTASSSYEQYF
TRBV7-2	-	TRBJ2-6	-	TGTGCCAGCAGCTGGCCGACCCAGGGGTCGGGGGCCAACGTCCTGACTTTC	CASSWPTQGSGANVLTF
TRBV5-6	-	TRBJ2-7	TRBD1	TGTGCCAGCAGGGGGACAGGGTTATCCTACGAGCAGTACTTC	CASRGTGLSYEQYF
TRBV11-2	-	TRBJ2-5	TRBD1	TGTGCCAGCAGAGAGGGGACAGGGCTGACCCAGTACTTC	CASREGTGLTQYF
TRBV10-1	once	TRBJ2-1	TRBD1	TGCGCCAGCAGTTCCGGACAGGGCGGTGAGCAGTTCTTC	CASSSGQGGEQFF
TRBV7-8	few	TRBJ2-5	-	TGTGCCAGCAGCGAGTGGGACATTTACCAAGAGACCCAGTACTTC	CASSEWDIYQETQYF
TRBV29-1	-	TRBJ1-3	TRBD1	TGCAGCGTTGCGAGGGGGCTTGGAAACACCATATATTTT	CSVARGLGNTIYF
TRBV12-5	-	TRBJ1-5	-	TGTGCTAGTGGTTCTACGGAGGCGGGCAATCAGCCCCAGCATTTT	CASGSTEAGNQPQHF
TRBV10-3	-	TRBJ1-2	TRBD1	TGTGCCATCAGCCCAGGGGGGCATAACTATGGCTACACCTTC	CAISPGGHNYGYTF
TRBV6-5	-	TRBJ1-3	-	TGTGCCAGCAGATCAATAGCTGGAAACACCATATATTTT	CASRSIAGNTIYF
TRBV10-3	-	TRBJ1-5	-	TGTGCCATCAGTGAAACAGGTTATCAGCCCCAGCATTTT	CAISETGYQPQHF
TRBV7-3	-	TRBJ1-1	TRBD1	TGTGCCAGCAGCTCGGGACAGGGAGGTAACACTGAAGCTTTCTTT	CASSSGQGGNTEAFF
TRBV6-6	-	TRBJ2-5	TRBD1	TGTGCCAGCAGAACTTCCGGGACAGGTCAAGAGACCCAGTACTTC	CASRTSGTGQETQYF
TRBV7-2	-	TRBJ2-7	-	TGTGCCAGCAGCTTACTAGCGTCGGGGAACGAGCAGTACTTC	CASSLLASGNEQYF
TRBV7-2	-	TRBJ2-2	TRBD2	TGTGCCAGCAGCTTAGTCTTATCAGCGGGGGGCATCTTGAGGGAGCTGTTTTTT	CASSLVLSAGGILRELFF